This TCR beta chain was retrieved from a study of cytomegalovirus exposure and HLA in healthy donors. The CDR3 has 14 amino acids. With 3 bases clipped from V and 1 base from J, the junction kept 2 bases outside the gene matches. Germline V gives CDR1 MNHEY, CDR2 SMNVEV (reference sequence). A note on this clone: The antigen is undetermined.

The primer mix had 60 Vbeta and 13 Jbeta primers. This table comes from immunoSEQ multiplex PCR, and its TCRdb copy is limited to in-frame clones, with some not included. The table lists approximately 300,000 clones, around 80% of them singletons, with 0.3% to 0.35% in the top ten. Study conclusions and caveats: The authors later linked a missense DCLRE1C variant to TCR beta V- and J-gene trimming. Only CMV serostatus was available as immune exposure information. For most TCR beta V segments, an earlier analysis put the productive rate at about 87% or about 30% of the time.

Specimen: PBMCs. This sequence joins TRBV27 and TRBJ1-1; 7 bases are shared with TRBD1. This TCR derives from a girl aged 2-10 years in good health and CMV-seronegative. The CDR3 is CASSFRTGNTEAFF. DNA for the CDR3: TGTGCCAGCAGTTTTAGGACAGGGAACACTGAAGCTTTCTTT.